This is a list of T cell receptor beta chains from one sample in a study of PD-L1 blockade in urothelial cancer. Sequencing used immunoSEQ multiplex PCR; TCRdb keeps in-frame clones, though not all of them. The sample includes roughly 60,000 clones, around 80% of them seen just once. The input for sequencing was PBMCs, taken around atezolizumab (anti-PD-L1) treatment. Source of these receptors: a man between 70 and 80 years old with urothelial cancer. The CDR3 runs from the conserved cysteine through the conserved F or W. The D gene is left open where the match is weak. Expanded clones are given a class, and other clones once, few, many or no size at all.

v_call	clone_size	d_call	j_call	cdr3_nt	cdr3_aa
TRBV4-1	-	TRBD2	TRBJ2-5	TGCGCCAGCAGCCAGCTAGCGGCTCAAGAGACCCAGTACTTC	CASSQLAAQETQYF
TRBV7-2	-	TRBD2	TRBJ2-3	TGTGCCAGCAGCCTAGCGGGAGGGACAGATACGCAGTATTTT	CASSLAGGTDTQYF
TRBV5-4	-	-	TRBJ2-5	TGTGCCAGCAGTCCTGGAGTGGGGGCTGGGGAGACCCAGTACTTC	CASSPGVGAGETQYF
TRBV5-1	-	-	TRBJ1-1	TGCGCCAGCAAGGAGGGATTTACGAACACTGAAGCTTTCTTT	CASKEGFTNTEAFF
TRBV5-1	-	-	TRBJ2-2	TGCGCCAGTGCCCCGGACACAGTTACCGGGGAGCTGTTTTTT	CASAPDTVTGELFF
TRBV19	-	-	TRBJ2-7	TGTGCCAGTAGTATCCGAGGACAAGGCGAGCAGTACTTC	CASSIRGQGEQYF
TRBV6-5	-	-	TRBJ2-6	TGTGCCAGCAGTTCCTCCTGGGCCAACGTCCTGACTTTC	CASSSSWANVLTF
TRBV4-2	once	-	TRBJ1-1	TGTGCCAGCAGCCAAGAAGTTGGGGGCGGCACTGAAGCTTTCTTT	CASSQEVGGGTEAFF
TRBV5-4	-	TRBD1	TRBJ2-3	TGTGCCAGCACCCGGGACAGGGGGACAGATACGCAGTATTTT	CASTRDRGTDTQYF
TRBV28	-	-	TRBJ1-1	TGTGCCAGCAGTTTTAATCCTACTGAAGCTTTCTTT	CASSFNPTEAFF
TRBV5-1	-	TRBD2	TRBJ2-7	TGCGCCAGCAGCGTTAGCGGGAGAGGTTACGAGCAGTACTTC	CASSVSGRGYEQYF
TRBV5-8	once	TRBD1	TRBJ1-4	TGTGCCAGCAGTTTGGAGATGACAGGGGGCGGAAAACTGTTTTTT	CASSLEMTGGGKLFF
TRBV6-5	-	-	TRBJ2-7	TGTGCCAGCCGATTCCGCGGGAAGGTCAACGAGCAGTACTTC	CASRFRGKVNEQYF
TRBV5-4	few	TRBD1	TRBJ1-3	TGTGCCAGCAGCTTGGCGACAGGGGGAAACACCATATATTTT	CASSLATGGNTIYF
TRBV7-9	-	-	TRBJ1-1	TGTGCCAGCAGCGCTATTCTGAACACTGAAGCTTTCTTT	CASSAILNTEAFF
TRBV2	-	-	TRBJ1-1	TGTGCCAGCAGTGGGGGGGACACTGAAGCTTTCTTT	CASSGGDTEAFF
TRBV14	-	-	TRBJ1-1	TGTGCCAGCAGCCCGCAGGGGACGACTGAAGCTTTCTTT	CASSPQGTTEAFF
TRBV2	once	-	TRBJ1-2	TGTGCCAGCAGTGAAGCCAGGCCAGACTATGGCTACACCTTC	CASSEARPDYGYTF
TRBV10-3	-	TRBD2	TRBJ2-3	TGTGCCATCAGTGTGGGACTAGCAGGCGAAGGTGATACGCAGTATTTT	CAISVGLAGEGDTQYF
TRBV4-2	-	TRBD1	TRBJ1-1	TGTGCCAGCAGCCAAGGGGTGGACAGGGCGAGGGCTGAAGCTTTCTTT	CASSQGVDRARAEAFF
TRBV7-2	-	TRBD2	TRBJ2-1	TGTGCCAGCAGCTTAGGTGGTAGCGGGAGGTACAATGAGCAGTTCTTC	CASSLGGSGRYNEQFF
TRBV10-1	-	-	TRBJ1-1	TGCGCCAGCAGTGAGTCGAATCGTGCGAGGGAAGCTTTCTTT	CASSESNRAREAFF
TRBV4-1	few	-	TRBJ2-1	TGCGCCAGCAGCCAAGTTCTGTACAATGAGCAGTTCTTC	CASSQVLYNEQFF